Shown below are 2 T cell receptor beta chains from a single sample sequenced in a study of blood T cell repertoires in COVID-19. Generated by immunoSEQ multiplex PCR, the TCRdb table keeps only in-frame clones and is missing some. The table shows about 350,000 clones, with about 89% occurring only once. Material: PBMCs or T cells enriched from blood (not recorded which). The origin of the receptors is a woman aged 30 to 39 who had recovered from COVID-19.

The chain joins TRBV6-5 to TRBJ1-1; 7 bases match TRBD1. The CDR3 sequence is 13 residues long. Trimming took 7 bases from V and 5 from J; bases not matched to a gene: 7. Germline V gives CDR1 MNHEY, CDR2 SVGAGI. The CDR3 DNA reads as TGTGCCAGCACCCCGACAGGGATGACTGAAGCTTTCTTT. This encodes CASTPTGMTEAFF.

The chain carries TRBV25-1 and TRBJ2-1, with 7 bases fitting TRBD1. V was pared by 8 bases and J by 8 bases, with 9 bases of the junction left unmatched. From germline, CDR1 is MGHDK and CDR2 SYGVNS. CDR3 size: 13 residues. In DNA form, the CDR3 reads TGTGCCAGCGCGACAGGGTTATTGGATGAGCAGTTCTTC. Encoded protein: CASATGLLDEQFF.